The 15 T cell receptor beta chains given below trace back to one sample, sequenced in a study of blood T cell repertoires in COVID-19. Clones were read by immunoSEQ multiplex PCR, and TCRdb kept only the in-frame ones, dropping some. This table holds about 140,000 clones, 88% found once. Sequences were obtained from peripheral blood. The receptor set was obtained from a man aged 45-65 years with active or convalescent COVID-19.

The chain links TRBV11-2 to TRBJ2-7, with D possibly matching TRBD2 (6 bases). The ends were cut back, 2 bases at V and 3 bases at J, with 14 bases in the middle. Germline V gives CDR1 SGHAT, CDR2 FQNNGV. The CDR3 loop spans 15 amino acids. The CDR3 protein is CASSLSGTLSYEQYF. CDR3 sequence (DNA): TGTGCCAGCAGCTTATCCGGGACTCTTAGCTACGAGCAGTACTTC.

This clone was recorded once. V usage is TRBV18 and J usage is TRBJ2-1, with 7 nucleotides matching TRBD2. The ends lost 4 bases at V and 11 bases at J; junction bases unmatched: 8. CDR3 length equals 13 residues. The V gene's germline CDR1 is KGHSH and CDR2 LQKENI. DNA of the CDR3: TGTGCCAGCTCACTGGATCAGGGAGGGCAGCAGTTCTTC. Residues: CASSLDQGGQQFF.

The chain carries TRBV7-2 and TRBJ1-3; weak D call: TRBD1 (6 bases). CDR1 and CDR2 (germline): SGHTA, FQGNSA. The germline V and J ends were trimmed by 5 bases and 7 bases, with 18 bases remaining between them. This CDR3 contains 15 residues. In DNA, the CDR3 is TGTGCCAGCAGCCCCAGTCCCGGGACATTCAACACCATATATTTT. As protein: CASSPSPGTFNTIYF.

This chain uses TRBV21-1 with TRBJ2-3; the table's D gene call, TRBD2, was not cross checked with the DNA. TRBV21-1 is termed a pseudogene. The CDR3 has 23 residues. The CDR3 DNA reads as TGTGCCAGCAGCCTCCACGGGGTCAGGGCAGGGACTAGTAGCGCGGCTTTCACAGATACGCAGTATTTT. As protein: CASSLHGVRAGTSSAAFTDTQYF.

The J gene is TRBJ1-2, the V gene TRBV4-1; maybe TRBD1 (5 bases). The length of the CDR3 is 15 residues. The ends were cut back, 4 bases at V and 0 bases at J, with 12 bases in the middle. Germline V CDR1 and CDR2: MGHRA, YSYEKL. The CDR3 DNA follows: TGCGCCAGCAGCCCCACCCTAGGGGCTAACTATGGCTACACCTTC. Amino acid sequence: CASSPTLGANYGYTF.

The chain uses TRBV6-5 and TRBJ2-1; 7 nucleotides agree with TRBD2. Germline V lookup: CDR1 MNHEY, CDR2 SVGAGI. Trimming took 6 bases from V and 0 from J; bases not matched to a gene: 5. The CDR3 sequence is 15 residues long. The CDR3 loop is CASRILAVSYNEQFF. In nucleotides, the CDR3 is TGTGCCAGCAGGATTCTAGCGGTCTCCTACAATGAGCAGTTCTTC.

The rearrangement links TRBV19 to TRBJ1-4; 11 bases align to TRBD1. The CDR3 extends over 16 amino acids. Germline CDR1 is LNHDA and CDR2 is SQIVND (reference sequence). V lost 7 bases and J lost 10; bases outside the gene matches: 14. CDR3 region: CASKEDRGPRSSKLFF. The CDR3 region has the DNA TGTGCCAGTAAAGAGGACAGGGGGCCTCGAAGTTCAAAACTGTTTTTT.

The chain recombines TRBV2 with TRBJ2-5, with D possibly TRBD2 on 6 matching bases. This CDR3 has 14 residues. The V and J ends lost 4 bases and 5 bases respectively, with 14 bases between them. The germline gives CDR1 SNHLY, CDR2 FYNNEI. The DNA of the CDR3 is TGTGCCAGCAGTGGGGCTAGCGTTTGGGAGACCCAGTACTTC. It encodes CASSGASVWETQYF.

J is TRBJ2-1 and V is TRBV28, with 8 bases aligning to TRBD2. Germline assignment: CDR1 MDHEN and CDR2 SYDVKM. The CDR3 runs 17 residues. Losses at the gene ends were 3 bases for V and 5 bases for J; bases not matched to a gene: 12. This chain's CDR3 is CASSFPLAGTANNEQFF. The CDR3 bases are TGTGCCAGCAGTTTCCCGCTAGCGGGTACGGCAAACAATGAGCAGTTCTTC. Full variable domain (missing parts from reference TRBV28 and TRBJ2-1): DVKVTQSSRYLVKRTGEKVFLECVQDMDHENMFWYRQDPGLGLRLIYFSYDVKMKEKGDIPEGYSVSREKKERFSLILESASTNQTSMYLCASSFPLAGTANNEQFFGPGTRLTVL.

V and J are TRBV27 and TRBJ2-1; no clear D gene. This CDR3 has 13 amino acids. Germline V gene data show CDR1 as MNHEY and CDR2 as SMNVEV (reference sequence). The V and J ends lost 5 bases and 8 bases respectively, with 13 bases between them. The CDR3 reads CASSEAHRDEQFF. The DNA for the CDR3 is TGTGCCAGCAGTGAGGCCCACCGGGATGAGCAGTTCTTC.

The V call is TRBV19, the J call TRBJ1-2; 8 bases map to TRBD1. There are 14 residues in the CDR3. Germline V CDR1 and CDR2: LNHDA, SQIVND (reference sequence). The J segment lost 5 bases and the V segment lost 5 bases, leaving 7 bases of the junction unmatched. CDR3 in DNA: TGTGCCAGTAGTCCCACAGGGGGAATATATGGCTACACCTTC. Translated: CASSPTGGIYGYTF.

This sequence joins TRBV28 and TRBJ1-5, with 7 bases aligning to TRBD1. Germline CDR1 and CDR2: MDHEN and SYDVKM. With 6 bases clipped from V and 1 base from J, the junction kept 6 bases outside the gene matches. The CDR3 is 15 residues long. This CDR3 reads CASRSPGGSNQPQHF. The DNA of the CDR3 is TGTGCCAGCAGGTCCCCAGGGGGGAGCAATCAGCCCCAGCATTTT.

The chain carries TRBV24-1 and TRBJ2-5; tentatively, D is TRBD1 (6 bases). Between the trimmed V and J ends, which lost 2 bases and 7 bases, there was a span of 22 bases. Germline CDR1 and CDR2: KGHDR and SFDVKD. The CDR3 loop spans 17 amino acids. CDR3 sequence: CATSDSAGTRAMGTQYF. The CDR3, as DNA: TGTGCCACCAGTGATTCTGCCGGGACACGGGCGATGGGGACCCAGTACTTC.

This chain uses TRBV9 with TRBJ2-7, with a tentative D call TRBD2 (6 bases). Germline CDR1 SGDLS, CDR2 YYNGEE. This CDR3 is built from 16 residues. Trimming removed 0 bases from V and 1 base from J, with 14 bases in between. The CDR3 region is CASSVGLGAQSYEQYF. CDR3 DNA: TGTGCCAGCAGCGTAGGACTAGGCGCACAGTCCTACGAGCAGTACTTC.

The chain is built from TRBV28 and TRBJ2-7; 9 bases match TRBD1. CDR3 size: 15 residues. Germline values: CDR1 MDHEN, CDR2 SYDVKM. The junction had 7 bases not matched to a gene; V was cut back by 4 bases and J by 3 bases. This chain's CDR3 is CASSYGQGWDYEQYF. CDR3 DNA sequence: TGTGCCAGCAGTTACGGACAGGGGTGGGACTACGAGCAGTACTTC.